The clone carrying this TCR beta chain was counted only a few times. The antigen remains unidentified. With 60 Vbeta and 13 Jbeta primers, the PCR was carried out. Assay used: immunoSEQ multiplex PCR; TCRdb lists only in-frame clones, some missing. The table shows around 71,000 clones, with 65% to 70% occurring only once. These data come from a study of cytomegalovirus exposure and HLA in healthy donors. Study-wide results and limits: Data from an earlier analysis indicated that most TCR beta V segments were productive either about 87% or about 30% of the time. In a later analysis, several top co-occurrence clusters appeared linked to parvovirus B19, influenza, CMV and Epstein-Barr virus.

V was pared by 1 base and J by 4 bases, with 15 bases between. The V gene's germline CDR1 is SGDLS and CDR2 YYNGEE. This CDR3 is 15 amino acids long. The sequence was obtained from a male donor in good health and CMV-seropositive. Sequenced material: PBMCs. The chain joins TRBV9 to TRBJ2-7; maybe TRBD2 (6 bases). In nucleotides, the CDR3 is TGTGCCAGCAGCGTATCGGGGGATGGAGGGTACGAGCAGTACTTC. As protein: CASSVSGDGGYEQYF.